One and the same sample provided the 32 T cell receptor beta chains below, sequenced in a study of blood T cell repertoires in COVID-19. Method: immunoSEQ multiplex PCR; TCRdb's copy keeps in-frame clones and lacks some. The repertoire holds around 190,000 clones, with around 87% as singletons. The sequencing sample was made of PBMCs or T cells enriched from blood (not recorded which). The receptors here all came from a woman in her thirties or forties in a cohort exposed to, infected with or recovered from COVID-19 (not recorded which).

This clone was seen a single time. The CDR3 region has the DNA TGTGCCAGTAGCGCCGGGACAGGGGCTTACCAGCCCCAGCATTTT. Translating it yields CASSAGTGAYQPQHF. The chain uses TRBV19 and TRBJ1-5; 10 positions match TRBD1. Germline CDR1 LNHDA, CDR2 SQIVND (reference sequence). J gave up 7 bases and V 6 bases, and 9 bases lay outside the gene matches. This CDR3 contains 15 residues.

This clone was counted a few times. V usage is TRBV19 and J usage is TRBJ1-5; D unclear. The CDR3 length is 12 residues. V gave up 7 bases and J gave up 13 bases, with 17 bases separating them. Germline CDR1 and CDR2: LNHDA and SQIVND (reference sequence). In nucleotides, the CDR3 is TGTGCCAGTAAGGTGGGCAGTTTGAATCAGCATTTT. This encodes CASKVGSLNQHF.

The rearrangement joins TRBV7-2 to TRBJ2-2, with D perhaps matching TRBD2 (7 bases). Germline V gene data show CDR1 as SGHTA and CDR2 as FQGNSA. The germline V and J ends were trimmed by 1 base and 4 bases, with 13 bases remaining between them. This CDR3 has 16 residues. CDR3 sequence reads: CASSLVTGGLTGELFF. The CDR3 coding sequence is TGTGCCAGCAGCTTAGTAACGGGGGGCCTCACCGGGGAGCTGTTTTTT.

CDR3: CASSQVPGLEAFF. CDR3 coding DNA: TGTGCCAGCAGCCAAGTTCCCGGTTTAGAAGCTTTCTTT. The gene calls are TRBV3-1 (or the pseudogene TRBV3-2) and TRBJ1-1, with no clear D. V was pared by 1 base and J by 8 bases, with 11 bases between. CDR1 is LGHDT, CDR2 YNNKEL, per germline (reference sequence). This CDR3 comprises 13 residues.

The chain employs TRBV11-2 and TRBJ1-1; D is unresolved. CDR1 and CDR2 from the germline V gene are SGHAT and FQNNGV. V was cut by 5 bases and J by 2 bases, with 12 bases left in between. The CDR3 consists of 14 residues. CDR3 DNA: TGTGCCAGCAGCCGGAGGGCAGGAAACACTGAAGCTTTCTTT. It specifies CASSRRAGNTEAFF.

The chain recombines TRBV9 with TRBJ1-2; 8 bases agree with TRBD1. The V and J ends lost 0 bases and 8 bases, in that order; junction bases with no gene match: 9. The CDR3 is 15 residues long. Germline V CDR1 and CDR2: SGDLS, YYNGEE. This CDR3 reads CASSVEGTGAGGYTF. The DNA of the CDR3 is TGTGCCAGCAGCGTAGAGGGGACAGGAGCTGGGGGCTACACCTTC.

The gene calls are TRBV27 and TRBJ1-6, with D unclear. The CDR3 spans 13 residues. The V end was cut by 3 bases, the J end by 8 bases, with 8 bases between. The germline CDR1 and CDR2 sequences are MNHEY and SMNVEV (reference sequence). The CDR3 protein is CASSFGSDSPLHF. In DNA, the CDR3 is TGTGCCAGCAGTTTTGGTTCGGATTCACCCCTCCACTTT.

For the CDR3, the DNA is TGTGCCAGCTCACCGACAGGGGTCGGGGAGCAGTACTTC. Translation: CASSPTGVGEQYF. The chain is built from TRBV18 and TRBJ2-7; 8 positions match TRBD1. V lost 3 bases, J lost 7 bases, and 5 bases stayed unmatched. Germline values: CDR1 KGHSH, CDR2 LQKENI. CDR3 length: 13 amino acids. The full variable domain, with the rest looked up from reference TRBV18 and TRBJ2-7, is NAGVMQNPRHLVRRRGQEARLRCSPMKGHSHVYWYRQLPEEGLKFMVYLQKENIIDESGMPKERFSAEFPKEGPSILRIQQVVRGDSAAYFCASSPTGVGEQYFGPGTRLTVT.

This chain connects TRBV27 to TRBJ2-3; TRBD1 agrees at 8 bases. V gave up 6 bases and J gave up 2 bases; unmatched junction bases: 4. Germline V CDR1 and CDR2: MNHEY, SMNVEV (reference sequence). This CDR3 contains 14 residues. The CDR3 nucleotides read TGTGCCAGCAGGGGACAGGTGGCCACAGATACGCAGTATTTT. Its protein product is CASRGQVATDTQYF.

The CDR3 DNA is TGTGCCAGCGCGGTCGGAAACACTGAAGCTTTCTTT. Amino acid sequence: CASAVGNTEAFF. This rearrangement joins TRBV11-1 to TRBJ1-1; D not resolved. V was trimmed by 8 bases and J by 2 bases, leaving 9 bases between them. The CDR3 is 12 amino acids. CDR1 SGHAT and CDR2 FQDESV come from the germline V gene (reference sequence). The whole variable domain, remainder taken from reference TRBV11-1 and TRBJ1-1, is EAEVAQSPRYKITEKSQAVAFWCDPISGHATLYWYRQILGQGPELLVQFQDESVVDDSQLPKDRFSAERLKGVDSTLKIQPAELGDSAMYLCASAVGNTEAFFGQGTRLTVV.

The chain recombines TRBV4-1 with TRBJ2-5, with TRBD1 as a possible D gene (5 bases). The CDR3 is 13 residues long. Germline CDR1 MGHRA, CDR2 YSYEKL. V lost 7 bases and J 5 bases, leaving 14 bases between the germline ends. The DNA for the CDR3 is TGCGCCAGCACCCCAGGGCCCAGGGAGACCCAGTACTTC. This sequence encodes CASTPGPRETQYF.

CDR3 sequence: CASSQELPRPNYEQYF. The CDR3 nucleotides are TGCGCCAGCAGCCAAGAATTACCCAGGCCCAACTACGAGCAGTACTTC. The rearrangement links TRBV4-1 to TRBJ2-7; D unclear. CDR3 length: 16 residues. The ends were cut back, 0 bases at V and 3 bases at J, with 15 bases in the middle. The germline CDR1 and CDR2 sequences are MGHRA and YSYEKL.

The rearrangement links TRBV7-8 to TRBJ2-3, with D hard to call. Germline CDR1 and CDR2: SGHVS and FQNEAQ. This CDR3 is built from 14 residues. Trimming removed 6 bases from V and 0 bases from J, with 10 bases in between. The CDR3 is CASRYFTSTDTQYF. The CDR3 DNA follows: TGTGCCAGCAGATACTTTACTAGCACAGATACGCAGTATTTT.

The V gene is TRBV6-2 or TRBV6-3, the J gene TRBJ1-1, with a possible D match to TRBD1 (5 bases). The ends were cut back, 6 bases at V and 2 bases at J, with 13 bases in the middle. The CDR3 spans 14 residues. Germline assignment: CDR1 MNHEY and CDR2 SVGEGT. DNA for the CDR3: TGTGCCAGCAGCCCATGGAGGGGAAACACTGAAGCTTTCTTT. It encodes CASSPWRGNTEAFF.

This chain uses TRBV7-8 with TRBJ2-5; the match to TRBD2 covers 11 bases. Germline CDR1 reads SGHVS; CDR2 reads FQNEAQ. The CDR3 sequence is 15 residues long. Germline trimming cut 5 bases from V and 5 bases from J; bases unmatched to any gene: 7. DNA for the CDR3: TGTGCCAGCAGCGTTAGCGGGAGGGGGAGGGAGACCCAGTACTTC. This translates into CASSVSGRGRETQYF.

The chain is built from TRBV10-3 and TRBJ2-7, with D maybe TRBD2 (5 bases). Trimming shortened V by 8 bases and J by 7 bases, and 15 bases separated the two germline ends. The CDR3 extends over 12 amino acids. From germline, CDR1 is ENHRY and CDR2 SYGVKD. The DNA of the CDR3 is TGTGCCATCGAAACCCCCGAGCGGGAGCAGTACTTC. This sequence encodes CAIETPEREQYF.

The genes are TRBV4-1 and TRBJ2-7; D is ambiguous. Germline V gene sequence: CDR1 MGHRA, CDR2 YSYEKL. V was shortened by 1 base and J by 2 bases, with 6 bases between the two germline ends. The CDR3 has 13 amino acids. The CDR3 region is CASSQAGAYEQYF. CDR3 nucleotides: TGCGCCAGCAGCCAAGCAGGCGCCTACGAGCAGTACTTC.

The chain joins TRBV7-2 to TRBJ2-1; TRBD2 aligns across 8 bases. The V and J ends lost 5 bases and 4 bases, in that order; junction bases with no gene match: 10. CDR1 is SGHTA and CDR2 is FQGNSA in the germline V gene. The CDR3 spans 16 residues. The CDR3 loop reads CASSPQAGDYYNEQFF. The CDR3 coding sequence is TGTGCCAGCAGCCCTCAAGCGGGGGACTATTACAATGAGCAGTTCTTC.

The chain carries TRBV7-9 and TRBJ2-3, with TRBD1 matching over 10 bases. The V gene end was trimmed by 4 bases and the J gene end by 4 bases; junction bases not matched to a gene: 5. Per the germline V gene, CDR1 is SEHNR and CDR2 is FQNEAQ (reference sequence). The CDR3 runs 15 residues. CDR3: CASSSWTGGPDTQYF. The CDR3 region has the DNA TGTGCCAGCAGCTCCTGGACAGGGGGACCAGATACGCAGTATTTT.

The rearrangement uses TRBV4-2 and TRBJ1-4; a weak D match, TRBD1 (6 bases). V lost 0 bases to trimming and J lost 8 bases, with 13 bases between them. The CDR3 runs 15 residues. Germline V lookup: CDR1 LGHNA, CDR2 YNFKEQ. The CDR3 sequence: CASSQDLGGREKLFF. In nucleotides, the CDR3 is TGTGCCAGCAGCCAAGATTTAGGGGGAAGGGAAAAACTGTTTTTT.

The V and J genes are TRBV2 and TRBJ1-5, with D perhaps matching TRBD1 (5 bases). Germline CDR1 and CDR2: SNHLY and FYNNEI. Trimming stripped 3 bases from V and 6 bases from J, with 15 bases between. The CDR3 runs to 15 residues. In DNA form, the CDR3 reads TGTGCCAGCAGTGAGGGGAGGGGTGTGAGTCAGCCCCAGCATTTT. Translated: CASSEGRGVSQPQHF.

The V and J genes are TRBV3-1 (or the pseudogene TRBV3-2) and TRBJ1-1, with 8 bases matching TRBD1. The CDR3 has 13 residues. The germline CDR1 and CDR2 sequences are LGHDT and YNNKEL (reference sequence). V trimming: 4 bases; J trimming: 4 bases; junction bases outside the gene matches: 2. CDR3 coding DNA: TGTGCCAGCAGCCCGGACAGGGTCACTGAAGCTTTCTTT. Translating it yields CASSPDRVTEAFF.

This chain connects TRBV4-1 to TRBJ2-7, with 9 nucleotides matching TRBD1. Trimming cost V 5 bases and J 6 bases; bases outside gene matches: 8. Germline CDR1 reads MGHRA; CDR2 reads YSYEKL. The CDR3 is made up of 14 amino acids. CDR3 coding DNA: TGCGCCAGCAGCACGTGGACAGGGGAGGGCGAGCAGTACTTC. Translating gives CASSTWTGEGEQYF.

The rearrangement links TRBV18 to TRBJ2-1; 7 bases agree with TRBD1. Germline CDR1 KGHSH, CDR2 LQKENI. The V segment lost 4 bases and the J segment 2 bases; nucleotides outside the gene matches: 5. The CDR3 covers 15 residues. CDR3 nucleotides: TGTGCCAGCTCACAAGGGGGCAACGCCTACAATGAGCAGTTCTTC. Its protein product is CASSQGGNAYNEQFF.

In DNA, the CDR3 is TGTGCCAGCAGTGGGGGCTCCACAGATACGCAGTATTTT. Its translation is CASSGGSTDTQYF. The chain is built from TRBV6-2 or TRBV6-3 and TRBJ2-3; possibly TRBD1 for D (6 bases). The CDR3 spans 13 residues. Trimming removed 5 bases from V and 2 bases from J, with 8 bases in between. Germline CDR1 and CDR2: MNHEY and SVGEGT.

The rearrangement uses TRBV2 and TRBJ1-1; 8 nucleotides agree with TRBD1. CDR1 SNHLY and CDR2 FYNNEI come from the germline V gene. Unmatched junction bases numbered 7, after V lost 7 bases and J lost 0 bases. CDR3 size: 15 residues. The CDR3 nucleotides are TGTGCCAGCACGAAACAGGGGGGCGTGAACACTGAAGCTTTCTTT. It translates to CASTKQGGVNTEAFF.

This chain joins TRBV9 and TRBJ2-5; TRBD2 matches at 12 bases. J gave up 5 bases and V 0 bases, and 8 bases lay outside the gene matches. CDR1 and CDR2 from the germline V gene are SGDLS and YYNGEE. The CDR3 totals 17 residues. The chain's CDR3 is CASSVGASGRADETQYF. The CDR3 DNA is TGTGCCAGCAGCGTAGGGGCTAGCGGGAGGGCCGACGAGACCCAGTACTTC.

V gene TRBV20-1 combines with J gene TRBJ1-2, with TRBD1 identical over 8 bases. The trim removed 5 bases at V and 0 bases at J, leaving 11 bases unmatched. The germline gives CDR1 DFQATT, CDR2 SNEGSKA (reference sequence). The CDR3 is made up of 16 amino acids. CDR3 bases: TGCAGTGCTGGTGTTACAGGGGGTCCCCCTAACTATGGCTACACCTTC. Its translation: CSAGVTGGPPNYGYTF.

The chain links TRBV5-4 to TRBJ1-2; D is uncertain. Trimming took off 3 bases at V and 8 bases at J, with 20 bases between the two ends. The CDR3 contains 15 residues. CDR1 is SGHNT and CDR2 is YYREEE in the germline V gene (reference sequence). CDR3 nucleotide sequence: TGTGCCAGCAGCTCGGCCACGGCGGCCCTTGGGGGCTACACCTTC. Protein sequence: CASSSATAALGGYTF.

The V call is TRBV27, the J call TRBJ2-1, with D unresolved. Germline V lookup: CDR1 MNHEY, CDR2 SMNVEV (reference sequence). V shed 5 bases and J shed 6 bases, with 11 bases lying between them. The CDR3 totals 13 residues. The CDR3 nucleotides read TGTGCCAGCAGTCAAGATAGTAGCAATGAGCAGTTCTTC. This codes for CASSQDSSNEQFF.

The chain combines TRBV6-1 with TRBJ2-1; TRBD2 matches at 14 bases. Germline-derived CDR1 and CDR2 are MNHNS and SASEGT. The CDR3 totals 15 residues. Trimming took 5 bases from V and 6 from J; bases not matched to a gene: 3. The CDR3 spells CASSQTSGGGNEQFF. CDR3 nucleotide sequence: TGTGCCAGCAGTCAGACTAGCGGGGGGGGCAATGAGCAGTTCTTC.

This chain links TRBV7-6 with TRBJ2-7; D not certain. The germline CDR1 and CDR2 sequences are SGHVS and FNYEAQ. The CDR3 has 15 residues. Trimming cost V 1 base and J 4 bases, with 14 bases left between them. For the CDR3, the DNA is TGTGCCAGCAGCTTAGAAGGAGATCCGATTTACGAGCAGTACTTC. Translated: CASSLEGDPIYEQYF. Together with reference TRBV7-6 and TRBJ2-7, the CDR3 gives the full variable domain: GAGVSQSPRYKVTKRGQDVALRCDPISGHVSLYWYRQALGQGPEFLTYFNYEAQQDKSGLPNDRFSAERPEGSISTLTIQRTEQRDSAMYRCASSLEGDPIYEQYFGPGTRLTVT.